Listed below are T cell receptor beta chains from one sample, sequenced in a study of shared clonotypes between healthy human individuals. Clones were read by immunoSEQ multiplex PCR, and TCRdb kept only the in-frame ones, dropping some. The table shows about 1 million clones, with around 76% occurring only once. The sequencing input was memory CD4+ T cells sorted from blood. These receptors were obtained from a man between 18 and 29 years old in good health. Each CDR3 is given without its conserved first and last residue. Fields, in order: D gene, J gene, V gene, CDR3 protein. A D gene is named only where the DNA matches it firmly.

NA	TRBJ2-1	TRBV5-6	ASSLTSAKRAEQF
NA	TRBJ1-4	TRBV11-2	ASRRAGAAGGYEKLF
NA	TRBJ2-2	TRBV5-1	ASRGGTANTGELF
NA	TRBJ1-4	TRBV7-2	ASSPGTPNEKLF
NA	TRBJ1-2	TRBV30	AWSPGLGGYT
NA	TRBJ1-5	TRBV28	ASSGLRGGNQPQH
TRBD1	TRBJ1-5	TRBV27	ASRGGQGFNQPQH
NA	TRBJ2-5	TRBV27	ASSLAGVRETQY
NA	TRBJ2-7	TRBV5-8	ASSPPRPFPYEQY
NA	TRBJ1-2	TRBV5-6	ASSPGRYNGYT
TRBD2	TRBJ2-7	TRBV4-2	ASSQEAAIGGRAGEQY
NA	TRBJ1-3	TRBV6-6	ASSKQDRTSGNTIY
TRBD1	TRBJ1-1	TRBV6-1	ASSEEVRGRAF
TRBD1	TRBJ2-7	TRBV6-6	ASASLGQGSLYEQY
TRBD2	TRBJ2-7	TRBV19	ASRKGLADYEQY
NA	TRBJ2-7	TRBV2	ASSLSDLRNEQY